What follows describes a single T cell receptor beta chain. At one of its ends the junction is not consistent with the germline gene, which may arise from a read error. RNA was extracted from bulk tissue without any cell sorting. This non-tumor lung sample came from over 3 cm beyond the tumor edge. Three rounds of nested PCR, following a modified ARM-PCR protocol, produced the TCRbeta library. TCRdb processed the multiplex PCR reads anew with MiXCR; each CDR3 protein has one entry. The sample has 60,000 to 85,000 distinct CDR3 sequences, under 80% seen once; the top ten hold 45%. The sample belongs to a study of tumor and adjacent non-tumor tissue in lung cancer. The specimen was distant non-tumor lung tissue. The TCR originated in a man aged 60 to 69 with non-small cell lung cancer.

As DNA, the CDR3 is TGCAGCGTTTCCGAGAGTCTCCCCTACGAGCAGCAGTTC. As protein: CSVSESLPYEQQF. V and J are TRBV29-1 and TRBJ2-7; D gene ambiguous. Per the germline V gene, CDR1 is SQVTM and CDR2 is ANQGSEA. There are 13 residues in the CDR3.